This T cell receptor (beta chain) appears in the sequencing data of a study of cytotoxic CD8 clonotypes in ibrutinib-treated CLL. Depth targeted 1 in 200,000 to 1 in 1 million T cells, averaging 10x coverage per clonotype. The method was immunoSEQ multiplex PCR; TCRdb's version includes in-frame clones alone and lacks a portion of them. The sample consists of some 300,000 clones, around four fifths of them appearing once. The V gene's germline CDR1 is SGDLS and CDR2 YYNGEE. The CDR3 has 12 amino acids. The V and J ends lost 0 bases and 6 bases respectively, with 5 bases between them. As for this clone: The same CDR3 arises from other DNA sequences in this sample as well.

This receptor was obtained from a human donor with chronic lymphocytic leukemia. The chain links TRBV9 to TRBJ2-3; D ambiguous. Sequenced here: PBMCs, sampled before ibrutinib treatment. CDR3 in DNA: TGTGCCAGCAGCGTAGTAGGGGATACGCAGTATTTT. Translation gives CASSVVGDTQYF. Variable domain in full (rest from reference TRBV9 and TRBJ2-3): DSGVTQTPKHLITATGQRVTLRCSPRSGDLSVYWYQQSLDQGLQFLIQYYNGEERAKGNILERFSAQQFPDLHSELNLSSLELGDSALYFCASSVVGDTQYFGPGTRLTVL.